A single sample gave rise to the 12 T cell receptor beta chains below, sequenced in a study of stem cell transplantation in POMP-related autoinflammatory disease. Generated by immunoSEQ multiplex PCR, the TCRdb table keeps only in-frame clones and is missing some. The table lists more than 20,000 clones, approximately 85% of them singletons, with 2.5% in the top ten. The sequencing used CD4+ T cells from PBMCs, collected before stem cell transplantation. Receptors originate from a human donor with POMP-related autoinflammation and immune dysregulation (PRAID).

The rearrangement links TRBV11-2 to TRBJ2-7, with a tentative D call TRBD1 (5 bases). The germline gives CDR1 SGHAT, CDR2 FQNNGV. The CDR3 is 15 amino acids. V was trimmed by 3 bases and J by 2 bases, leaving 14 bases between them. CDR3 nucleotide sequence: TGTGCCAGCAGCTTGGGGCACCAAAGGGCCTACGAGCAGTACTTC. Residues: CASSLGHQRAYEQYF.

The chain is built from TRBV9 and TRBJ2-1, with 10 bases lining up with TRBD2. The V and J ends lost 0 bases and 2 bases, in that order; junction bases with no gene match: 2. Germline CDR1 and CDR2: SGDLS and YYNGEE. The CDR3 is 16 residues long. For the CDR3, the DNA is TGTGCCAGCAGCGTAGAGCTAGCGGGAGCCTACAATGAGCAGTTCTTC. Amino acid sequence: CASSVELAGAYNEQFF.

This clone was observed once. The chain couples TRBV6-4 to TRBJ1-2; D unresolved. Germline V gene data show CDR1 as MRHNA and CDR2 as SNTAGT. This CDR3 spans 14 amino acids. Trimming removed 6 bases at V and 5 bases at J, with 16 bases between. CDR3 in amino acids: CASRGATPTYGYTF. In nucleotides, the CDR3 is TGTGCCAGCAGGGGAGCCACTCCAACTTATGGCTACACCTTC.

This chain joins TRBV6-1 and TRBJ1-2, with TRBD1 identical over 10 bases. Germline V gene sequence: CDR1 MNHNS, CDR2 SASEGT. The CDR3 is 13 residues long. V shed 10 bases and J 5 bases; nucleotides not matched to a gene: 7. CDR3 loop: CATLGGQGYGYTF. CDR3 sequence (DNA): TGTGCCACCCTGGGGGGACAGGGGTATGGCTACACCTTC.

The chain uses TRBV27 and TRBJ2-2; 7 nucleotides align to TRBD2. Per germline, CDR1 MNHEY and CDR2 SMNVEV (reference sequence). There are 16 residues in the CDR3. J gave up 5 bases and V 6 bases, and 12 bases lay outside the gene matches. In DNA, the CDR3 is TGTGCCAGCAGGGGTGGAGGACTAGAGATTACCGGGGAGCTGTTTTTT. It specifies CASRGGGLEITGELFF.

This clone was counted between two and nine times. CDR3 sequence: CASSLGGQGNNSPLHF. Written as DNA, the CDR3 is TGCGCCAGCAGCCTTGGGGGACAGGGAAATAATTCACCCCTCCACTTT. The chain links TRBV5-1 to TRBJ1-6, with 9 bases that match TRBD1. CDR1 and CDR2 from the germline V gene are SGHRS and YFSETQ. The CDR3 has 16 amino acids. The V gene end was trimmed by 4 bases and the J gene end by 5 bases; junction bases not matched to a gene: 7.

The chain uses TRBV23-1 and TRBJ1-1; D is possibly TRBD1 (6 bases). TRBV23-1 is noted as an ORF with a role that remains uncertain. Trimming pared 4 bases from V and 4 bases from J, leaving 22 bases between. The CDR3 consists of 17 residues. The CDR3 DNA is TGCGCCAGCAGTCCTGTAGGGGGAATTAGCTTATCCACTGAAGCTTTCTTT. It codes for CASSPVGGISLSTEAFF.

The V call is TRBV28, the J call TRBJ2-3; TRBD1 aligns across 7 bases. Trimming removed 2 bases from V and 2 bases from J; junction bases left unmatched: 4. The CDR3 is 15 amino acids. Germline V CDR1 and CDR2: MDHEN, SYDVKM. This CDR3 is CASSLEGTVTDTQYF. The DNA for the CDR3 is TGTGCCAGCAGTTTAGAGGGGACAGTCACAGATACGCAGTATTTT.

This clone has just a few counts. The chain uses TRBV5-1 and TRBJ1-3; a weak D match, TRBD1 (6 bases). Germline V gene data show CDR1 as SGHRS and CDR2 as YFSETQ. Trimming pared 4 bases from V and 0 bases from J, leaving 8 bases between. The CDR3 runs to 14 residues. The CDR3 spells CASSGGASGNTIYF. The CDR3 DNA follows: TGCGCCAGCAGCGGGGGGGCCTCTGGAAACACCATATATTTT.

V is TRBV7-6 and J is TRBJ2-1, with TRBD2 matching 12 bases. CDR3 size: 15 residues. Germline V gene lookup returns CDR1 SGHVS and CDR2 FNYEAQ. J gave up 5 bases and V 6 bases, and 5 bases lay outside the gene matches. The CDR3 here is CASSSWTSGNNEQFF. DNA for the CDR3: TGTGCCAGCAGTTCTTGGACTAGCGGGAACAATGAGCAGTTCTTC.

This clone was found once. The J gene is TRBJ1-2, the V gene TRBV7-2; perhaps TRBD1 as D (5 bases). Germline assignment: CDR1 SGHTA and CDR2 FQGNSA. The CDR3 sequence is 17 residues long. The V gene lost 4 bases and the J gene lost 2 bases, with 20 bases spanning the gap. CDR3 residues: CASSSRVGGRGNYGYTF. The CDR3 DNA reads as TGTGCCAGCAGCTCACGTGTGGGTGGGAGGGGAAACTATGGCTACACCTTC.

The rearrangement uses TRBV4-1 and TRBJ1-5; D gene uncertain. The V gene lost 1 base and the J gene lost 4 bases, with 8 bases spanning the gap. The CDR3 extends over 14 amino acids. CDR1 and CDR2 (germline): MGHRA, YSYEKL. The CDR3 sequence: CASSQAQANQPQHF. DNA of the CDR3: TGCGCCAGCAGCCAAGCCCAGGCTAATCAGCCCCAGCATTTT.